This TCR beta chain is drawn from a study of blood T cell repertoires in COVID-19. Across the whole study: Samples came from the United States, Italy and Spain, spanning acute and convalescent COVID-19. PBMCs, B-cell-depleted T cells, or T cells were the source of the cDNA or gDNA that made up the material.

The CDR3 spans 16 residues. V lost 3 bases and J lost 0, with 10 bases in between. CDR1 and CDR2 from the germline V gene are KGHDR and SFDVKD. Original handling: Amplification of reference gene primers was used by the study to estimate nucleated cell counts. Data came from immunoSEQ multiplex PCR; TCRdb stores just in-frame clones and leaves some out. V, J and clone size are taken as reported in that table, and D and trimming were inferred from the DNA itself. The sample has about 340,000 clones, around 80% seen once. The chain employs TRBV24-1 and TRBJ2-2; no reliable D call. The receptor was isolated from a young man with active or convalescent COVID-19. Sequencing was carried out using peripheral blood. The CDR3 is CATSDPANPNTGELFF. CDR3 DNA sequence: TGTGCCACCAGTGATCCCGCTAACCCGAACACCGGGGAGCTGTTTTTT.